The 11 T cell receptor beta chains presented below share a single source sample, sequenced in a study of shared clonotypes between healthy human individuals. The assay was immunoSEQ multiplex PCR, and TCRdb's table has in-frame clones only and misses some. The table includes some 2.1 million clones, 95% detected once. The sequenced material came from naive CD4+ T cells sorted from blood. Described subset: CD45RA+ positively selected. The origin of the receptors is a man aged 18-30 years in good health.

The V call is TRBV2, the J call TRBJ2-7, with 9 positions matching TRBD1. Looked up from germline, CDR1 is SNHLY and CDR2 is FYNNEI. V shed 0 bases and J 3 bases; nucleotides not matched to a gene: 9. CDR3 length: 17 amino acids. For the CDR3, the DNA is TGTGCCAGCAGTGAAGCAAAGGCCGGGACAGGGTTCTACGAGCAGTACTTC. Its translation: CASSEAKAGTGFYEQYF.

The chain has TRBV28 and TRBJ2-5; 8 nucleotides match TRBD1. The DNA end is a closer match to TRBJ2-7, so the J assignment may be wrong. The germline V gene has CDR1 MDHEN and CDR2 SYDVKM. The CDR3 sequence is 15 residues long. CDR3 region: CASSLPDRGGYEQYF. The CDR3 region has the DNA TGTGCCAGCAGTTTACCTGACAGGGGTGGGTACGAGCAGTACTTC.

The genes are TRBV30 and TRBJ2-5; tentative D call: TRBD2 (7 bases). The DNA end is a closer match to TRBJ2-7, so the J assignment may be wrong. Germline loops: CDR1 GTSNPN, CDR2 SVGIG (reference sequence). The CDR3 is 13 amino acids. Written as DNA, the CDR3 is TGTGCCTGGAGGGGGGGGCGAACCTACGAGCAGTACTTC. Its protein product is CAWRGGRTYEQYF.

The chain combines TRBV18 with TRBJ1-2; no reliable D call. In germline, CDR1 is KGHSH, CDR2 LQKENI. This CDR3 has 15 residues. The V and J ends lost 4 bases and 2 bases respectively, with 14 bases between them. The CDR3 bases are TGTGCCAGCTCACTTACCGCCGATCCCAACTATGGCTACACCTTC. Encoded protein: CASSLTADPNYGYTF.

In its sample, this clone was seen once. The chain carries TRBV5-4 and TRBJ1-2, with 10 bases fitting TRBD1. J gave up 4 bases and V 4 bases, and 10 bases lay outside the gene matches. CDR3 length: 16 amino acids. The germline CDR1 and CDR2 sequences are SGHNT and YYREEE (reference sequence). In nucleotides, the CDR3 is TGTGCCAGCAGCGAGGGCGGGACAGGGGTGCTCTATGGCTACACCTTC. It translates to CASSEGGTGVLYGYTF.

The chain is built from TRBV7-2 and TRBJ2-3, with 8 bases that match TRBD2. The germline CDR1 and CDR2 sequences are SGHTA and FQGNSA. The V and J ends lost 1 base and 1 base, in that order; junction bases with no gene match: 7. The CDR3 sequence is 17 residues long. CDR3 sequence (DNA): TGTGCCAGCAGCTTAGATTCCCTAGCGGGCGGCACAGATACGCAGTATTTT. Translation: CASSLDSLAGGTDTQYF.

This chain connects TRBV29-1 to TRBJ2-7; D gene uncertain. Germline-derived CDR1 and CDR2 are SQVTM and ANQGSEA. Trimming shortened V by 4 bases and J by 0 bases, and 13 bases separated the two germline ends. The CDR3 is made up of 14 amino acids. The CDR3 loop reads CSVALNALSYEQYF. In nucleotides, the CDR3 is TGCAGCGTTGCCCTTAACGCCCTCTCCTACGAGCAGTACTTC.

The rearrangement uses TRBV11-2 and TRBJ2-1; 9 bases line up with TRBD2. The CDR3 is 14 residues long. Germline assignment: CDR1 SGHAT and CDR2 FQNNGV. The junction had 5 bases not matched to a gene; V was cut back by 5 bases and J by 6 bases. The chain's CDR3 is CASSLGLAPNEQFF. The CDR3 DNA follows: TGTGCCAGCAGCCTCGGACTAGCGCCCAATGAGCAGTTCTTC.

The chain has TRBV5-4 and TRBJ2-5; 7 positions match TRBD1. The J call may be mistaken, given a closer DNA end match to TRBJ2-7. Germline CDR1 and CDR2: SGHNT and YYREEE (reference sequence). The CDR3 extends over 14 amino acids. CDR3 nucleotide sequence: TGTGCCAGCAGCTCACAGGGGACCTCCTACGAGCAGTACTTC. Amino acids: CASSSQGTSYEQYF.

V gene TRBV18 combines with J gene TRBJ2-3; D perhaps matches TRBD1 (5 bases). CDR1 KGHSH and CDR2 LQKENI come from the germline V gene. V was shortened by 4 bases and J by 6 bases, with 8 bases between the two germline ends. The CDR3 runs 12 residues. CDR3 loop: CASSQRGDTQYF. CDR3 coding DNA: TGTGCCAGCTCACAAAGGGGCGATACGCAGTATTTT.

CDR3 protein: CASSLGSYWQETQYF. The CDR3 DNA reads TGTGCCAGCAGCTTAGGAAGCTATTGGCAAGAGACCCAGTACTTC. V gene TRBV7-2 combines with J gene TRBJ2-5, with D hard to call. This CDR3 comprises 15 residues. Between the trimmed V and J ends, which lost 1 base and 2 bases, there was a span of 11 bases. The germline V gene encodes CDR1 SGHTA and CDR2 FQGNSA.